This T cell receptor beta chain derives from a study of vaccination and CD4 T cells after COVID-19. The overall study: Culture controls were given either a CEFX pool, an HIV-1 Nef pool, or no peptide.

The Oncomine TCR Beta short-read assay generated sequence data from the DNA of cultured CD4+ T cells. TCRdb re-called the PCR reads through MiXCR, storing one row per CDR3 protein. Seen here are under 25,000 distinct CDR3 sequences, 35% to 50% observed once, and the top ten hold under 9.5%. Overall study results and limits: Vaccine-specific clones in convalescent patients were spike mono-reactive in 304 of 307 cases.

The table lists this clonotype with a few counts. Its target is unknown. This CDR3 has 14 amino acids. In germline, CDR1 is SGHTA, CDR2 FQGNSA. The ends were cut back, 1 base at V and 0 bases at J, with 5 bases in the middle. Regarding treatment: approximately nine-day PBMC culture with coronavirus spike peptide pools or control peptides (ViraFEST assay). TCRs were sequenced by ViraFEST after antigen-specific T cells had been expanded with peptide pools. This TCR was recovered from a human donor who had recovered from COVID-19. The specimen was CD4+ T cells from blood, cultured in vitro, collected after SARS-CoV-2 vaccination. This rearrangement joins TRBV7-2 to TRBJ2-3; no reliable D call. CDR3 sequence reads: CASSLDGSTDTQYF. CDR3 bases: TGTGCCAGCAGCTTAGATGGTAGCACAGATACGCAGTATTTT.